This TCR beta chain is from a study of cytomegalovirus exposure and HLA in healthy donors (dated by TCRdb to between 2016 and 2019). Some background on the complete study: An earlier analysis of roughly 500 of the donors reported more than 250 Gb of sequence data and 117 million unique TCR beta sequences from 150 million to 200 million T cells. The later analysis used no new phenotypic data to find candidate immune exposures, relying instead on TCR beta sequences and their occurrence across donors. Of the 300 to 500 genotyped donors, 81% were placed in the genetic ancestry cluster associated with self-reported Caucasian donors. Roughly 5 DR-DQ haplotypes were handled as single units for association and clustering because linkage in the cohort was strong. A later genetic analysis used genome-wide SNP genotypes for about three fifths of the 666 donors, treating that subset as a discovery cohort. HLA typing included class I and class II loci at four-digit resolution. Every repertoire in the discovery cohort had been generated on one and the same sequencing platform. A separate validation cohort of roughly 120 different subjects was used in addition to the 666-subject first cohort. The study profiled the T cell repertoires of fewer than 850 subjects by immunosequencing and related them to cytomegalovirus serostatus. Donor age, sex, ethnicity and CMV serostatus were collected together with the repertoire data. An early release covering roughly 640 HLA-typed donors comprised roughly 300 gigabases of sequencing data and 85 million or so unique TCR sequences. An earlier analysis of about 600 of the donors used high-throughput TCR beta sequencing to judge whether each TCR beta V gene segment behaved as functional or pseudogenic. In a later analysis, previously published TCR beta repertoires from roughly 710 donors were re-analyzed and high-resolution HLA genotyping was added so that TCR occurrence patterns could be studied. The study combined high-throughput TCR immunosequencing, statistical association of individual TCRs with disease status, and machine learning to predict cytomegalovirus infection status. Typing coverage differed by locus: A, B, C, DRB1 and DQB1 were typed in roughly 629-640 donors, DQA1 in 500 to 550, DPA1 in around 580, and DPB1 in 450 to 490. The study aimed to test whether signatures of past pathogen exposure could be identified by cataloging public T cell receptors. Across 398 genotyped donors of the cohort, an average of approximately 240,000 unique TCR beta nucleotide sequences per donor were sequenced, and roughly a sixth of those sequences were non-productive. Study-level results and caveats: Because HLA typing was missing for some donors at each locus, association tests included only the typed subset. In a later analysis, several top co-occurrence clusters were reported to appear linked to parvovirus B19, influenza, CMV and Epstein-Barr virus. The earlier analysis of about 600 of the donors excluded fewer than 20 rarely observed V segments, including chromosome 9 orphons, because counts were too low. In vitro tests confirmed that a few of the cytomegalovirus-associated TCR beta chains recognize cytomegalovirus antigens. In the study, 164 TCR beta chains were listed as associated with cytomegalovirus. The classifier was reported to diagnose cytomegalovirus status with high specificity and sensitivity in both the original and validation cohorts. In an earlier analysis of a few hundred of the donors, most TCR beta V segments were observed in productive rearrangements about 87% or about 30% of the time, broadly matching IMGT annotations. The presence/absence analyses assumed that sequencing depth was roughly uniform across donors, and that assumption may not be true. A later genetic analysis associated a missense DCLRE1C variant with V-gene and J-gene trimming of TCR beta chains, and an independent cohort replicated the association. Only TCR beta chains were sequenced in this cohort, and the absence of alpha or paired-chain data limited detectable features. The authors suggested that the approach could potentially be generalized to other disease states and immunological phenotypes. The sequencing pipeline was judged likely to have produced a cluster of highly shared sequence variants as a technical artifact. According to a later analysis, most CMV-associated TCR beta chains appeared to be HLA-restricted, and the HLA associations seemed to be driven largely by CMV exposure. In a later analysis, some 18,000 TCR beta sequences were associated with specific HLA alleles at a false discovery rate of 0.05. Some IMGT-functional V segments, including TRBV6-2 and TRBV6-3, could not be distinguished by the 87-base-pair reads and were therefore excluded. A further reported finding was that TCR beta sequences accurately predicted the HLA-A and HLA-B alleles for most subjects in the first cohort. While some public TCRs were present in many individuals, most TCR sequences turned up only very rarely across donors. According to a later analysis, TCR association rates differed among HLA loci, with DRB1 alleles showing the most associated TCRs and HLA-C alleles showing the fewest. Immune exposure information for the cohort was limited to CMV serostatus. Correlated functional status among segregating V segments might reflect linkage disequilibrium, but an unknown experimental factor could not be ruled out. Compared with the approximately 670-donor mean, donors in an Asian-associated ancestry cluster had fewer N-insertions in productive TCRs, according to a later genetic analysis. Compared with equally common non-associated chains, HLA-associated TCR beta chains in a later analysis were more clonally expanded and had lower generation probabilities. When HLA alleles, especially DR and DQ, strongly co-occurred, TCR associations were difficult to assign to individual alleles.

In total, approximately 690 healthy bone marrow donors made up the cohort. Cohort members were all nominally healthy when sampled, although unrecorded immune exposures were likely present. The donor was CMV seropositive and was included in the group of some 290 seropositive cohort members. Every donor gave a peripheral blood sample, and the peripheral blood mononuclear cells from that sample were used for TCR beta sequencing. Genomic DNA was extracted from the blood cell samples with the Qiagen DNeasy Blood Extraction Kit. About this clone: No antigen is known for it. One base away there is no much larger clone; base qualities are not given.

The CDR3 sequence holds 15 residues, the cysteine and phenylalanine included. The kept DNA is CDR3 alone, 45 bases in frame from the first base. Trimming leaves V shorter by 7 bases and J shorter by 1 base, with the junction holding 1 base beyond the gene matches. As encoded in the germline V gene, CDR1 is SNHLY while CDR2 is FYNNEI. Library construction relied on the immunoSEQ multiplex PCR assay. The multiplex PCR relied on a mix of 60 forward primers for TCR Vbeta segments and 13 reverse primers for TCR Jbeta segments. The CDR3 region of rearranged TCR beta genes was amplified from genomic DNA by a multiplex PCR assay. The amplified TCR beta libraries were sequenced on the Illumina HiSeq System as 87-base-pair reads. On the authors' methods: A later analysis counted tens of millions of unique TCR beta chains across the 550 to 800 repertoires, and roughly 10 million of these chains were shared by at least two donors. To remove PCR and sequencing errors, raw reads were error-corrected and collapsed into unique sequences using a nearest-neighbor algorithm that merged closely related sequences. CDR3 sequences were aligned to IMGT reference sequences to assign V, D and J gene segments. For a sequence to be retained, a match of at least six nucleotides was required to both a V gene segment and a J gene segment. Rearrangements were called productive when the CDR3 lacked stop codons and stayed in frame with V and J; all others were non-productive. CDR3 was defined according to IMGT convention as the region running from the second conserved V-encoded cysteine to the conserved J-encoded phenylalanine. Sequences without an unambiguous match to a single V gene segment were excluded from the earlier analysis of several hundred of the donors. An earlier analysis of approximately 590 of the donors classified V segments as functional when productive rearrangements were above 56.7% and as segregating when the standard deviation between donors was above 5%. To diagnose cytomegalovirus status from the catalog of TCR beta chain sequences, a statistical classification framework was built. V and J gene assignment, in a later analysis, came from comparing TCR nucleotide sequences with IMGT/GENE-DB human TR gene sequences. A later analysis assigned CDR3 sequences and most-parsimonious VDJ recombination scenarios with the TCRdist pipeline. In a later analysis, each TCR beta chain was defined by its CDR3 amino acid sequence together with its V-gene family, and reads lacking a unique V-gene family were excluded. As a way to deal with suspected cross-contamination and a sequencing artifact, a later analysis dropped more than 500 nucleotide sequences that were highly shared and had low generation probability. In a later analysis, a clonal expansion index for each public chain was calculated from normalized within-repertoire ranks of inferred template counts. In a later analysis, generation probabilities were computed using a VDJ recombination model fitted to out-of-frame rearrangements, and the results were checked against IGoR. In a later analysis, TCR-TCR, TCR-HLA and TCR-CMV co-occurrence was scored with hypergeometric tests, and a repertoire-size bias correction was applied to TCR pairs. A later analysis estimated false discovery rates by permuting HLA or CMV assignments 20 times. In a later analysis, co-occurring TCRs were grouped using DBSCAN, and TCRdist sequence similarity was added for clustering within HLA-allele-positive subsets. Repertoires with fewer than 30,000 or more than 120,000 public chains were left out of co-occurrence clustering, as were several repertoires with anomalous nucleotide sharing. TCRdb re-hosts the immuneACCESS table, in-frame sequences only. Its copies lack some clones; in the studies checked, an unresolved V gene accounts for under half of them, and the cause for the rest is not known. The DNA was the basis for D and trimming; V, J and clone size are from that table. For this sample there are approximately 150,000 clones; 70% to 80% appear just once. Approximately 1.5% of the sample belongs to the ten largest clones.

The sequenced sample was PBMCs. The receptor chain draws on TRBV2 and TRBJ2-2, and 12 junction bases match TRBD2. This TCR was recovered from a woman younger than 45 in good health and CMV-seropositive. The encoded CDR3 is CASTTSGRNTGELFF. Here is the DNA: TGTGCCAGCACGACTAGCGGGAGGAACACCGGGGAGCTGTTTTTT.